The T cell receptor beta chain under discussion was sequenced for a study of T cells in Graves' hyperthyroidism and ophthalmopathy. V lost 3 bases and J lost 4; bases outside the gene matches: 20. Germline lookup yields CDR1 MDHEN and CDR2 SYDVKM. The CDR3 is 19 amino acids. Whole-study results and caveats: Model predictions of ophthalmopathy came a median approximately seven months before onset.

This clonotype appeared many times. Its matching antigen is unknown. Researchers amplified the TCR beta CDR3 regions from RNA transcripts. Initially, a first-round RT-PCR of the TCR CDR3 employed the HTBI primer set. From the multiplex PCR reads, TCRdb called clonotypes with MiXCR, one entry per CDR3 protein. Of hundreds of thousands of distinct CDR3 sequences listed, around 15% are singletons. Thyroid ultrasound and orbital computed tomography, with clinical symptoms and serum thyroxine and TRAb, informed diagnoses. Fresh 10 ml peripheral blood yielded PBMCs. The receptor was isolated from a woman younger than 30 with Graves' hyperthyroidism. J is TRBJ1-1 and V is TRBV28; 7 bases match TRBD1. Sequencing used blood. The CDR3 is CASSLEGTVGGTMGTEAFF. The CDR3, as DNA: TGTGCCAGCAGTTTGGAGGGGACAGTGGGGGGTACTATGGGCACTGAAGCTTTCTTT.